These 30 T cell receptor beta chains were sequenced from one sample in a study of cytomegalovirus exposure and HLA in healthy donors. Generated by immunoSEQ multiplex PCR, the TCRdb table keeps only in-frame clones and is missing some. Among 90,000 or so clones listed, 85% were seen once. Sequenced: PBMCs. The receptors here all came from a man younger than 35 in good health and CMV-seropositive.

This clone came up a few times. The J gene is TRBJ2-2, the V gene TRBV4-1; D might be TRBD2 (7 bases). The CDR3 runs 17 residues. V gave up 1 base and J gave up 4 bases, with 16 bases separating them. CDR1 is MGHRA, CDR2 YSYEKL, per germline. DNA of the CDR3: TGCGCCAGCAGCCAAGTAAGGGGGGGAGAATCCACCGGGGAGCTGTTTTTT. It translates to CASSQVRGGESTGELFF.

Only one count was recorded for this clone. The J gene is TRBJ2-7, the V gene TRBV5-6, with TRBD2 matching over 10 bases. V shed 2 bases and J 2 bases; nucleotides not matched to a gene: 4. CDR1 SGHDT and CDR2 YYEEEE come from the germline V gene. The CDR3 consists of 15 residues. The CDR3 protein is CASSFGLAVTYEQYF. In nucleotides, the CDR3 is TGTGCCAGCAGCTTTGGACTAGCGGTGACCTACGAGCAGTACTTC.

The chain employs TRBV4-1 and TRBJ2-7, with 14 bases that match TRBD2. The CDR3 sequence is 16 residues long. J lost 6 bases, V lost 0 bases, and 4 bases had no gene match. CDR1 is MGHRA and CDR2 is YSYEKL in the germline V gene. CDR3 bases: TGCGCCAGCAGCCAAGAGGGACTAGCGGGAGAAAGCGAGCAGTACGTC. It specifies CASSQEGLAGESEQYV.

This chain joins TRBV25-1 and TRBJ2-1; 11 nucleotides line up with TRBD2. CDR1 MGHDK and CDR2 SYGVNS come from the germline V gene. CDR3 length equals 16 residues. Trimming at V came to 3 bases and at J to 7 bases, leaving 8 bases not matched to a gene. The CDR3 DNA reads TGTGCCAGCAGTGAGACTAGCGGGATAGTGGGGAATGAGCAGTTCTTC. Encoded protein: CASSETSGIVGNEQFF.

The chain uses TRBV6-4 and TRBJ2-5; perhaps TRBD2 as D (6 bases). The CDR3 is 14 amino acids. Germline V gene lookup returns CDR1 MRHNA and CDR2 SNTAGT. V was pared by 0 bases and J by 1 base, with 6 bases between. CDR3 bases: TGTGCCAGCAGTGACTCACTAGCCCAAGAGACCCAGTACTTC. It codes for CASSDSLAQETQYF.

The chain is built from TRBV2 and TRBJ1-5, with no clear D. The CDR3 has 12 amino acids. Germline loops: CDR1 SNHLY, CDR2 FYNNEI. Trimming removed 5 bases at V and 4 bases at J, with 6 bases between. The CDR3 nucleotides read TGTGCCAGCAGTCACCAGAATCAGCCCCAGCATTTT. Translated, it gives CASSHQNQPQHF.

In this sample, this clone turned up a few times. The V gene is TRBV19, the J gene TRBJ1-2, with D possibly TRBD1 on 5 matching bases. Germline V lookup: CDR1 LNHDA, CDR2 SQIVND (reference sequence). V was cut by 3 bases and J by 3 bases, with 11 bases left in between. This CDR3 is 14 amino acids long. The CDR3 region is CASSIENRYYGYTF. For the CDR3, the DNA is TGTGCCAGTAGTATTGAGAACAGGTACTATGGCTACACCTTC.

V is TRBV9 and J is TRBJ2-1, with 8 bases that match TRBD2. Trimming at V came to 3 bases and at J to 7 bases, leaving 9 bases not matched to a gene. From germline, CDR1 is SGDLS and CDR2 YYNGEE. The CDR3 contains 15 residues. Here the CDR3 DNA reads TGTGCCAGCAGCGCCGGGAGCGGGAGTCTAAATGAGCAGTTCTTC. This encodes CASSAGSGSLNEQFF.

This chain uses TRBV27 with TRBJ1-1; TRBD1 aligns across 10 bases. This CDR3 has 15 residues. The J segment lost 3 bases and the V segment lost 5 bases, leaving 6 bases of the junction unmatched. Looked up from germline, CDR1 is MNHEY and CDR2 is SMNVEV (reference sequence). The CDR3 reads CASSLDRGSHTEAFF. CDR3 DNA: TGTGCCAGCAGTCTGGACAGGGGGTCGCACACTGAAGCTTTCTTT.

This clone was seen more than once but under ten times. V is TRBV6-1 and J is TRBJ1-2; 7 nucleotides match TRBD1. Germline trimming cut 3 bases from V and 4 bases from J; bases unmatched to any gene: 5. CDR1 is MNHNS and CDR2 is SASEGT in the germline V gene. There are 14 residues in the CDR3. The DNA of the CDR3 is TGTGCCAGCAGTGAGGGACAGCTCCTCTATGGCTACACCTTC. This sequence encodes CASSEGQLLYGYTF.

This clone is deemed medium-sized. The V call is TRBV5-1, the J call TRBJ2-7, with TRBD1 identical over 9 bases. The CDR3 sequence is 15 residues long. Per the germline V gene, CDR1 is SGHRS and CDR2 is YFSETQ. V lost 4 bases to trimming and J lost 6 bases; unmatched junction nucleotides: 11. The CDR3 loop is CASSPEQGARGEQYV. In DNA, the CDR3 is TGCGCCAGCAGCCCGGAACAGGGGGCAAGGGGCGAGCAGTACGTC.

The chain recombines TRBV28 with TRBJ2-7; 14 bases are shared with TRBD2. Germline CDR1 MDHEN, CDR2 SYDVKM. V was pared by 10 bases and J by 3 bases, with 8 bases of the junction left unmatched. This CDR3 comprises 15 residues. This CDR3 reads CATSGTSGSFYEQYV. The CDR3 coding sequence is TGTGCCACCTCTGGGACTAGCGGGAGCTTCTACGAGCAGTACGTC.

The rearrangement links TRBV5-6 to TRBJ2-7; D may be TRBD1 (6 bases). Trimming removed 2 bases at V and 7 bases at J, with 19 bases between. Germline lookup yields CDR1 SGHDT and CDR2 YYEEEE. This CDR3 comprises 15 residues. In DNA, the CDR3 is TGTGCCAGCAGCTTAGTTGAGGGGGTAACCGGGGAGCAGTACTTC. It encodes CASSLVEGVTGEQYF.

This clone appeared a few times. CDR3 in DNA: TGTGCCAGCAGCCGAAAGGGGGCTACCGGGGAGCTGTTTTTT. The encoded protein is CASSRKGATGELFF. V usage is TRBV11-3 and J usage is TRBJ2-2; the match to TRBD1 covers 7 bases. CDR1 and CDR2 from the germline V gene are SGHNT and YENEEA. The CDR3 has 14 residues. Trimming at V came to 5 bases and at J to 5 bases, leaving 5 bases not matched to a gene.

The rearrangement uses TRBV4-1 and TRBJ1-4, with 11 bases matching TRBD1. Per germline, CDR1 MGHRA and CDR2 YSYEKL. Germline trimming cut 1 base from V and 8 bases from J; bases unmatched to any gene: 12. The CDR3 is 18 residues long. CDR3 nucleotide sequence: TGCGCCAGCAGCCAAGGGAAAGGATCCGGGACAGGGGGAGAAAAACTGTTTTTT. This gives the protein CASSQGKGSGTGGEKLFF.

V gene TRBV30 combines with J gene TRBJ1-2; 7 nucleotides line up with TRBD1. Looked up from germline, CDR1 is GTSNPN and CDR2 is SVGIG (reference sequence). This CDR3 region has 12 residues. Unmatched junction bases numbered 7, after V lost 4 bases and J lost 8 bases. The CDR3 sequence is CAWNRGAWGYTF. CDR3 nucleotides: TGTGCCTGGAACAGGGGCGCCTGGGGCTACACCTTC.

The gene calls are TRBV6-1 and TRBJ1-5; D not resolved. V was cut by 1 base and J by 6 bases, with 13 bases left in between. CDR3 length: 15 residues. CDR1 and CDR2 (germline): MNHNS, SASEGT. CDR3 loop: CASSEVMREGQPQHF. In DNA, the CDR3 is TGTGCCAGCAGTGAAGTAATGAGGGAGGGTCAGCCCCAGCATTTT.

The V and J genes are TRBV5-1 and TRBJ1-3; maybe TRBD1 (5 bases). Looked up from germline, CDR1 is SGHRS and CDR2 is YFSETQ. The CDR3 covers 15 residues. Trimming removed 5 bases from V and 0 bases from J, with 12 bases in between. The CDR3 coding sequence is TGCGCCAGCAGTCCGGGGGAAGCCTCTGGAAACACCATATATTTT. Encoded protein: CASSPGEASGNTIYF.

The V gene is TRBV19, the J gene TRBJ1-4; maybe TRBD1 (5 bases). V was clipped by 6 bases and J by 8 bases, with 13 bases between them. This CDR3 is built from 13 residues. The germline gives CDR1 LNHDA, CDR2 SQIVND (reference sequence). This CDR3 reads CASRDSLKEKLFF. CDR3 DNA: TGTGCCAGTAGAGACAGCTTGAAGGAAAAACTGTTTTTT.

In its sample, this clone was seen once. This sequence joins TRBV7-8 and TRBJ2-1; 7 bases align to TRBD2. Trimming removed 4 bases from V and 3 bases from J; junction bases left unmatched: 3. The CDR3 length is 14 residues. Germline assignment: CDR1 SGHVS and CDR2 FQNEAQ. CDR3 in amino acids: CASSWSGNYNEQFF. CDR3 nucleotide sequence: TGTGCCAGCAGCTGGAGCGGGAACTACAATGAGCAGTTCTTC.

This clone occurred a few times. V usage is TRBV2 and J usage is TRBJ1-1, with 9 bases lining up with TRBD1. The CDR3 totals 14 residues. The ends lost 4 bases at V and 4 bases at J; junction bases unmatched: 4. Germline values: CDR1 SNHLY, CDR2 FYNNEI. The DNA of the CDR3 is TGTGCCAGCAGTGGCCGGGACAGGGCCACTGAAGCTTTCTTT. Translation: CASSGRDRATEAFF.

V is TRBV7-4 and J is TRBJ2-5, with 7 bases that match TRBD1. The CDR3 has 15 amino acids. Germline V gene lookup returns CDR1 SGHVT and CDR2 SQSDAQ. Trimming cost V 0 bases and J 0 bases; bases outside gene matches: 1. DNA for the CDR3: TGTGCCAGCAGCTTAGCTCAGGGGGACCAAGAGACCCAGTACTTC. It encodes CASSLAQGDQETQYF.

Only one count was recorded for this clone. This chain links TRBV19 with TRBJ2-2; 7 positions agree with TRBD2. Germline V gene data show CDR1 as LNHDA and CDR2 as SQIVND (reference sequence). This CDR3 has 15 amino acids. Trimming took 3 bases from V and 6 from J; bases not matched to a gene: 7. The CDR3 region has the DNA TGTGCCAGTAGTATGGGGGGGATCCGGGCCGGGGAGCTGTTTTTT. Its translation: CASSMGGIRAGELFF.

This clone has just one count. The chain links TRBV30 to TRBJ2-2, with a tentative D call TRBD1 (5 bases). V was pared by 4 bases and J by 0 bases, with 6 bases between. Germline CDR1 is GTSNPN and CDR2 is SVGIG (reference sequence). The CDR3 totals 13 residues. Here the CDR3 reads CAWKGSNTGELFF. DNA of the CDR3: TGTGCCTGGAAGGGGTCGAACACCGGGGAGCTGTTTTTT.

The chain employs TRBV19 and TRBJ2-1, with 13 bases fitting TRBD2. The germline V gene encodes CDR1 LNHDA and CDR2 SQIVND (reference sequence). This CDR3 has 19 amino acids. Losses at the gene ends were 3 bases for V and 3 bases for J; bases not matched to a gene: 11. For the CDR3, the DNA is TGTGCCAGTAGTATTAGGACTAGCGGGAGTACGGCTTACTACAATGAGCAGTTCTTC. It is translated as CASSIRTSGSTAYYNEQFF.

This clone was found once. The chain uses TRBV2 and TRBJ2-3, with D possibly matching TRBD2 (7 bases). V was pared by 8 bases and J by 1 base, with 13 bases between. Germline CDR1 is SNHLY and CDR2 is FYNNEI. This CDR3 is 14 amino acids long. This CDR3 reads CASSPGGGTDTQYF. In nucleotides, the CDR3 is TGTGCCAGCTCACCGGGGGGCGGCACAGATACGCAGTATTTT.

CDR3 bases: TGTGCCAGCAGCCCACCTATCAGCGAGCTTCAGGGGGAGTCCTACAATGAGCAGTTCTTC. Residues: CASSPPISELQGESYNEQFF. The J gene is TRBJ2-1, the V gene TRBV13; 7 bases map to TRBD1. Germline assignment: CDR1 PRHDT and CDR2 FYEKMQ (reference sequence). Trimming removed 5 bases from V and 1 base from J; junction bases left unmatched: 20. This CDR3 has 20 residues.

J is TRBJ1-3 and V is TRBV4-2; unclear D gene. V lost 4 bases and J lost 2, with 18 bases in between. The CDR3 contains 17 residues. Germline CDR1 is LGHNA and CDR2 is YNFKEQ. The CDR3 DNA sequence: TGTGCCAGCAGCCCACCTAAAAATGTTTCGCCTGGAAACACCATATATTTT. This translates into CASSPPKNVSPGNTIYF.

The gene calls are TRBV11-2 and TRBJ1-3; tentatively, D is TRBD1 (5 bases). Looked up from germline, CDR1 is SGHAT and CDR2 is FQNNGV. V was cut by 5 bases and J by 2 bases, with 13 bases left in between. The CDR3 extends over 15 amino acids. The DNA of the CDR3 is TGTGCCAGCAGCCGGACACCGCCACCTGGAAACACCATATATTTT. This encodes CASSRTPPPGNTIYF.

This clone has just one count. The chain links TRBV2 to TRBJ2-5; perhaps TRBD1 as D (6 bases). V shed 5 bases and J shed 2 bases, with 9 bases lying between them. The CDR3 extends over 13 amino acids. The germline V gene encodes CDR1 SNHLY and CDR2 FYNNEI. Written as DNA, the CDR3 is TGTGCCAGCAGTCAACAGGGACAAGAGACCCAGTACTTC. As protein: CASSQQGQETQYF.